A single sample is the source of the 21 T cell receptor beta chains below, sequenced in a study of blood T cell repertoires in COVID-19. Using immunoSEQ multiplex PCR, the repertoire was profiled, and TCRdb retains in-frame clones only, with some absent. Here the sample spans fewer than 110,000 clones, around 83% being singletons. The sequenced sample consisted of peripheral blood. These receptors came from a man aged 65-85 years with acute or convalescent COVID-19.

V and J are TRBV3-1 (or the pseudogene TRBV3-2) and TRBJ1-2; no clear D. The CDR3 runs 11 residues. Trimming stripped 4 bases from V and 8 bases from J, with 8 bases between. Per the germline V gene, CDR1 is LGHDT and CDR2 is YNNKEL (reference sequence). CDR3 DNA sequence: TGTGCCAGCAGCCTGGGGAGGGGCTACACCTTC. The encoded protein is CASSLGRGYTF.

The chain joins TRBV3-1 (or the pseudogene TRBV3-2) to TRBJ1-1, with D maybe TRBD1 (6 bases). CDR3 length equals 14 residues. Looked up from germline, CDR1 is LGHDT and CDR2 is YNNKEL (reference sequence). With 1 base removed from V and 6 bases from J, the gap between germline ends came to 12 bases. The CDR3 spells CASSQVTGVSEAFF. The DNA of the CDR3 is TGTGCCAGCAGCCAAGTGACAGGAGTCTCTGAAGCTTTCTTT.

The V and J genes are TRBV27 and TRBJ1-2; D is perhaps TRBD1 (5 bases). This CDR3 spans 12 amino acids. V was cut by 6 bases and J by 4 bases, with 9 bases left in between. The germline gives CDR1 MNHEY, CDR2 SMNVEV (reference sequence). CDR3 sequence reads: CASRGPGYGYTF. The DNA of the CDR3 is TGTGCCAGCAGGGGGCCAGGCTATGGCTACACCTTC.

The chain combines TRBV11-1 with TRBJ1-1; D uncertain. V shed 4 bases and J shed 1 base, with 7 bases lying between them. CDR3 length equals 13 residues. Germline CDR1 and CDR2: SGHAT and FQDESV (reference sequence). This chain's CDR3 is CASSSDWNTEAFF. CDR3 nucleotide sequence: TGTGCCAGCAGCTCGGACTGGAACACTGAAGCTTTCTTT.

The chain has TRBV19 and TRBJ2-1; D is possibly TRBD1 (5 bases). V was cut by 10 bases and J by 7 bases, with 17 bases left in between. CDR1 LNHDA and CDR2 SQIVND come from the germline V gene (reference sequence). The CDR3 spans 13 residues. CDR3 nucleotide sequence: TGTGCCACCCAGTATGGCAGGGTGAATGAGCAGTTCTTC. It codes for CATQYGRVNEQFF.

The chain joins TRBV6-2 or TRBV6-3 to TRBJ2-1; 13 nucleotides agree with TRBD2. The CDR3 totals 15 residues. CDR1 and CDR2 (germline): MNHEY, SVGEGT. With V trimmed by 2 bases and J by 9 bases, 4 bases remained unmatched. The CDR3 loop is CASSYPRLAGGEQFF. As DNA, the CDR3 is TGTGCCAGCAGTTACCCTCGACTAGCGGGGGGTGAGCAGTTCTTC.

The rearrangement links TRBV6-6 to TRBJ1-5; 10 nucleotides line up with TRBD1. The CDR3 consists of 16 residues. Germline lookup yields CDR1 MNHNY and CDR2 SVGAGI (reference sequence). Losses at the gene ends were 8 bases for V and 3 bases for J; bases not matched to a gene: 10. The CDR3 DNA is TGTGCCAGCGCTCCCGGGACAGGGGTCCACAATCAGCCCCAGCATTTT. Encoded protein: CASAPGTGVHNQPQHF.

V is TRBV7-2 and J is TRBJ2-7, with 9 bases fitting TRBD2. The J segment lost 0 bases and the V segment lost 1 base, leaving 10 bases of the junction unmatched. Germline V CDR1 and CDR2: SGHTA, FQGNSA. CDR3 length: 18 residues. The CDR3 reads CASSLEVPSGASSYEQYF. In DNA, the CDR3 is TGTGCCAGCAGCTTAGAAGTCCCTAGCGGGGCGAGCTCCTACGAGCAGTACTTC.

The chain joins TRBV5-6 to TRBJ2-7; D gene uncertain. This CDR3 has 14 amino acids. Germline CDR1 SGHDT, CDR2 YYEEEE. V dropped 4 bases and J dropped 6 bases, with 17 bases sitting between them. This CDR3 reads CASSREKARGEQYF. The DNA of the CDR3 is TGTGCCAGCAGCAGAGAAAAGGCACGAGGCGAGCAGTACTTC.

This clone was detected only a few times. This rearrangement joins TRBV5-4 to TRBJ2-3; no reliable D call. Looked up from germline, CDR1 is SGHNT and CDR2 is YYREEE (reference sequence). V dropped 2 bases and J dropped 2 bases, with 15 bases sitting between them. The CDR3 loop spans 16 amino acids. In DNA, the CDR3 is TGTGCCAGCAGCTTAGCTGGAATCGCGGTCACAGATACGCAGTATTTT. This sequence encodes CASSLAGIAVTDTQYF.

The rearrangement joins TRBV5-8 to TRBJ2-7; 9 nucleotides agree with TRBD1. With 5 bases clipped from V and 5 bases from J, the junction kept 8 bases outside the gene matches. Per the germline V gene, CDR1 is SGHTS and CDR2 is YDEGEE. The length of the CDR3 is 14 residues. This chain's CDR3 is CASRTGTGNDEQYF. As DNA, the CDR3 is TGTGCCAGCAGGACCGGGACAGGGAACGACGAGCAGTACTTC.

In this sample, this clone turned up a few times. The chain links TRBV3-1 (or the pseudogene TRBV3-2) to TRBJ2-7; 8 nucleotides agree with TRBD1. The ends lost 1 base at V and 3 bases at J; junction bases unmatched: 17. Germline-derived CDR1 and CDR2 are LGHDT and YNNKEL (reference sequence). The CDR3 has 19 amino acids. CDR3 sequence (DNA): TGTGCCAGCAGCCAAGGTCTGACGGGACAGGCCCCAGGAGGCTACGAGCAGTACTTC. Residues: CASSQGLTGQAPGGYEQYF.

This clone was observed a single time. The J gene is TRBJ2-1, the V gene TRBV11-2; 8 bases line up with TRBD2. V lost 5 bases to trimming and J lost 0 bases; unmatched junction nucleotides: 9. Looked up from germline, CDR1 is SGHAT and CDR2 is FQNNGV. This CDR3 has 17 residues. CDR3 protein: CASSPRLAKLSYNEQFF. The CDR3 nucleotides read TGTGCCAGCAGCCCACGACTAGCGAAACTCTCCTACAATGAGCAGTTCTTC.

This rearrangement joins TRBV7-2 to TRBJ1-2; the D gene is possibly TRBD1 (6 bases). Germline CDR1 SGHTA, CDR2 FQGNSA. The V end lost 6 bases, the J end lost 3 bases, and 11 bases lay between the germline ends. This CDR3 contains 13 residues. CDR3 nucleotides: TGTGCCAGCAGTCCACAGGGCTACTATGGCTACACCTTC. This gives the protein CASSPQGYYGYTF.

This chain joins TRBV7-3 and TRBJ1-1, with D unresolved. This CDR3 has 13 amino acids. Germline V gene lookup returns CDR1 SGHTA and CDR2 FQGTGA. Trimming took 2 bases from V and 5 from J, leaving 9 bases between them. The CDR3 bases are TGTGCCAGCAGCTTACTGGCTGAAACTGAAGCTTTCTTT. Translated, it gives CASSLLAETEAFF.

This chain links TRBV7-9 with TRBJ2-2, with a possible D match to TRBD1 (6 bases). V lost 7 bases, J lost 0 bases, and 12 bases lay in between. The CDR3 runs 15 residues. Germline CDR1 and CDR2: SEHNR and FQNEAQ (reference sequence). CDR3 in amino acids: CASTPDRANTGELFF. CDR3 coding DNA: TGTGCCAGCACCCCGGACAGAGCGAACACCGGGGAGCTGTTTTTT.

This chain connects TRBV10-3 to TRBJ1-1, with D possibly matching TRBD1 (6 bases). Germline V lookup: CDR1 ENHRY, CDR2 SYGVKD. The CDR3 spans 13 residues. Between the trimmed V and J ends, which lost 11 bases and 3 bases, there was a span of 16 bases. This chain's CDR3 is CAARGISYTEAFF. The CDR3 DNA follows: TGTGCCGCAAGGGGGATCTCTTACACTGAAGCTTTCTTT.

The gene calls are TRBV5-8 and TRBJ2-7, with 12 positions matching TRBD2. The CDR3 consists of 16 residues. Germline CDR1 and CDR2: SGHTS and YDEGEE. V trimming: 4 bases; J trimming: 3 bases; junction bases outside the gene matches: 8. The CDR3 DNA is TGTGCCAGCAGCCAAGCTAGCGGGGGGGTTCTCTACGAGCAGTACTTC. Translation: CASSQASGGVLYEQYF.

The chain links TRBV6-5 to TRBJ1-2; perhaps TRBD1 as D (6 bases). CDR1 is MNHEY and CDR2 is SVGAGI in the germline V gene. Trimming cost V 4 bases and J 0 bases, with 12 bases left between them. The CDR3 covers 15 residues. DNA for the CDR3: TGTGCCAGCAGTTTTTACGGGACACCTAACTATGGCTACACCTTC. This sequence encodes CASSFYGTPNYGYTF.

The V gene is TRBV11-2, the J gene TRBJ2-2, with D perhaps matching TRBD1 (5 bases). Germline lookup yields CDR1 SGHAT and CDR2 FQNNGV. The CDR3 has 13 amino acids. V dropped 5 bases and J dropped 7 bases, with 11 bases sitting between them. CDR3 loop: CASSLRAGGELFF. The CDR3, as DNA: TGTGCCAGCAGCCTCAGGGCAGGCGGGGAGCTGTTTTTT.

This chain links TRBV5-6 with TRBJ1-5; D is unclear. Deletions cut 3 bases from V and 0 bases from J, with 7 bases between. CDR1 is SGHDT and CDR2 is YYEEEE in the germline V gene. The CDR3 is 14 amino acids. CDR3 in amino acids: CASSSGGSNQPQHF. The CDR3 DNA sequence: TGTGCCAGCAGCTCCGGCGGTAGCAATCAGCCCCAGCATTTT.